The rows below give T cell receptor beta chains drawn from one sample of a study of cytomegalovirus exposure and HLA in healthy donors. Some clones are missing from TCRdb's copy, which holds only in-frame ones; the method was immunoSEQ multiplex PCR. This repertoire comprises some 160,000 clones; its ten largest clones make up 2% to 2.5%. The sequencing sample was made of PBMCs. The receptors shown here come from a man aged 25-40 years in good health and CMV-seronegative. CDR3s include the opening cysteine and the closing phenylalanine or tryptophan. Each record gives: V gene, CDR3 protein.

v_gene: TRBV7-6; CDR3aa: CASSLAKRLAGDSYEQYF
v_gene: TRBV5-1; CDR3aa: CASSAPGLSIYEQYF
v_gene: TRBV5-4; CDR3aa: CASSLSSRRSQETQYF
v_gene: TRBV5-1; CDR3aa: CASSSLAERTDTQYF
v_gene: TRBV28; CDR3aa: CASSLGPYGSYEQYF
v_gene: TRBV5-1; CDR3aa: CASSVNQGADGYTF
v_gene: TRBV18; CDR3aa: CASSPRIDRDEQYF
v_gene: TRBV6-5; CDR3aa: CASLAGAGEQYF
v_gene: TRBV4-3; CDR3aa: CASSQDRLAVNEQFF
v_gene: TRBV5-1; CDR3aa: CASSLDRGNQPQHF
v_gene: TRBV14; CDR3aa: CASSEQGAGEQFF
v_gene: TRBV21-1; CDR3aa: CASRPGHHLSDTQYF
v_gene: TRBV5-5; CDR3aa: CASSPAGRGYTF
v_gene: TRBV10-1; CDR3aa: CASREDRLTEAFF
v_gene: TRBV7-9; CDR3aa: CASSLAPRNTGELFF
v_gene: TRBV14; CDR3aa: CASSQVQGPDTQYF
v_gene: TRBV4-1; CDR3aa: CASSQGTVGLEAFF